Listed below are T cell receptor beta chains from one sample, sequenced in a study of T cell responses to AZD1222 COVID-19 vaccine. The table came from immunoSEQ multiplex PCR; TCRdb's copy has only in-frame clones and leaves some out. The sample has about 130,000 clones; 93% are singletons. This material consisted of peripheral blood, taken on day 0 of AZD1222 vaccination. These receptors all come from an adult in good health. The CDR3 runs from the conserved cysteine through the conserved F or W.

J gene	V gene	CDR3 protein
TRBJ2-3	TRBV2	CASNTGLARDTQYF
TRBJ1-4	TRBV19	CASSTQGGTNEKLFF
TRBJ1-1	TRBV5-1	CASSLASGYTEAFF
TRBJ2-3	TRBV5-4	CASSQPPNTQYF
TRBJ2-1	TRBV18	CASSPSGTNYNEQFF
TRBJ2-1	TRBV7-2	CASSLNLSPHNEQFF
TRBJ1-1	TRBV5-1	CASSQMQGNTEAFF
TRBJ1-2	TRBV3-1/TRBV3-2	CASSQLAGGGYGYTF
TRBJ2-5	TRBV19	CASSISRSGGLKTQYF
TRBJ2-2	TRBV4-1	CASSQDLGTGGLGGELFF
TRBJ2-1	TRBV7-9	CASNSRLDSYNEQFF
TRBJ1-1	TRBV3-1/TRBV3-2	CASTPGQARSEAFF
TRBJ2-7	TRBV27	CASSLSRGSSYEQYF
TRBJ2-1	TRBV7-9	CASSPPWPSGGPHEQFF
TRBJ1-3	TRBV1	CTSSQGVNQGEGNTIYF
TRBJ2-2	TRBV4-1	CASSQAWRGTGELFF
TRBJ1-2	TRBV3-1/TRBV3-2	CASSQGNSGGYYGYTF
TRBJ1-2	TRBV7-9	CASSFRRGMGFGYTF
TRBJ2-5	TRBV6-2/TRBV6-3	CASSSGETQYF
TRBJ2-5	TRBV3-1/TRBV3-2	CASSPEARGGETQYF
TRBJ1-6	TRBV5-5	CASSPLDRGNSPLHF
TRBJ1-1	TRBV3-1/TRBV3-2	CASSQDNRVGRAFF
TRBJ1-2	TRBV19	CASSIGQAPNYGYTF
TRBJ1-1	TRBV5-6	CASSLGTEYLNTEAFF
TRBJ2-1	TRBV5-3	CARSSARSSYNEQFF
TRBJ1-2	TRBV5-1	CASSPGDRTNYGYTF
TRBJ2-1	TRBV9	CASSAGQVNNEQFF
TRBJ2-1	TRBV6-2/TRBV6-3	CASSQRLAGAYNEQFF
TRBJ1-1	TRBV5-6	CASSSGFGNTEAFF
TRBJ2-5	TRBV5-1	CASSLFSGVEETQYF
TRBJ1-3	TRBV6-2/TRBV6-3	CASSIRRDPGNTIYF
TRBJ1-2	TRBV3-1/TRBV3-2	CASSQDSQRHGYTF
TRBJ1-6	TRBV30	CAWTRTGADSPLHF
TRBJ1-3	TRBV5-1	CASRRGQQGNTIYF
TRBJ1-6	TRBV3-1/TRBV3-2	CASSKAQGSINSPLHF
TRBJ1-4	TRBV15	CATSRDPRGLGKLFF
TRBJ1-4	TRBV6-5	CASSYRVTNEKLFF
TRBJ2-1	TRBV12-3/TRBV12-4	CASSLERGEQFF
TRBJ2-5	TRBV30	CAWSGFPNSRDTQYF
TRBJ2-3	TRBV6-1	CASSELARGGRGTDTQYF
TRBJ1-1	TRBV5-1	CASSVRDLNTEAFF
TRBJ2-1	TRBV2	CASSGTDLPLYLF